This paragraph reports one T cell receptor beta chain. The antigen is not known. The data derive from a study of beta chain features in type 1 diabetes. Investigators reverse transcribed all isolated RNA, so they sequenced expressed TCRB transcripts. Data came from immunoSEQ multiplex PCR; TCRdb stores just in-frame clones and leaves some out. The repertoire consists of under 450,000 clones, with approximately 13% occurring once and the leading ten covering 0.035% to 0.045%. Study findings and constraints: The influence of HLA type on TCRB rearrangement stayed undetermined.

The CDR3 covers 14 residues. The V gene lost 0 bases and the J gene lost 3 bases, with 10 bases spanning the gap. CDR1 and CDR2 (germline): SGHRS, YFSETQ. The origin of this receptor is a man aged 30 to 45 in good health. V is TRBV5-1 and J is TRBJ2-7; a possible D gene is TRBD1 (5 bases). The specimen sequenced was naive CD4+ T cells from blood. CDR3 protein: CASSLASRDYEQYF. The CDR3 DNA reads TGCGCCAGCAGCTTGGCGAGCAGGGACTACGAGCAGTACTTC. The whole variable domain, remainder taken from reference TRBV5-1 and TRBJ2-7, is KAGVTQTPRYLIKTRGQQVTLSCSPISGHRSVSWYQQTPGQGLQFLFEYFSETQRNKGNFPGRFSGRQFSNSRSEMNVSTLELGDSALYLCASSLASRDYEQYFGPGTRLTVT.